This is a list of T cell receptor beta chains from one sample in a study of blood T cell repertoires in COVID-19. TCRdb's table, derived via immunoSEQ multiplex PCR, lists solely in-frame clones and lacks some. The sample yields approximately 16,000 clones, around nine tenths seen once. Sequenced: peripheral blood. Receptor source: a human donor in a cohort sampled during active COVID-19. The CDR3 runs from the conserved cysteine through the conserved F or W. The D gene is left open where the match is weak. The size field is filled for only some rows; it gives once, few, many or a size class.

TRBV7-9	NA	TRBJ1-2	NA	TGTGCCAGCAGTCAGGGTGACTATGGCTACACCTTC	CASSQGDYGYTF
TRBV5-3	NA	TRBJ1-1	NA	TGTGCCAGAAGCCTTTCCTGGGGCAGGGTGAACACTGAAGCTTTCTTT	CARSLSWGRVNTEAFF
TRBV6-2/TRBV6-3	TRBD1	TRBJ2-1	NA	TGTGCCAGCAGTTCCAACCCCGGGACAGGGGTTTCGGGGAGGTCCTACAATGAGCAGTTCTTC	CASSSNPGTGVSGRSYNEQFF
TRBV4-3	NA	TRBJ2-7	once	TGCGCCAGCAGCCAAGGAGTCTCTCTCAACGAGCAGTACTTC	CASSQGVSLNEQYF
TRBV15	NA	TRBJ2-7	NA	TGTGCCACCAGCGGAGGGGCGGGACAGTACTACGAGCAGTACTTC	CATSGGAGQYYEQYF
TRBV18	NA	TRBJ1-2	few	TGTGCCAGCTCACCCGGCACCGGGTATGGCTACACCTTC	CASSPGTGYGYTF
TRBV19	TRBD2	TRBJ2-1	NA	TGTGCCAGTAGTATAGGGACTAGCAATGAGCAGTTCTTC	CASSIGTSNEQFF
TRBV19	NA	TRBJ1-6	once	TGTGCCAGTAGTATAGTATCAGGGCTCGATTCACCCCTCCACTTT	CASSIVSGLDSPLHF
TRBV27	NA	TRBJ1-3	NA	TGTGCCAGCAGTCCCCTGGCAGGTTGGTCCGAAAACACCATATATTTT	CASSPLAGWSENTIYF
TRBV18	TRBD1	TRBJ1-2	NA	TGTGCCAGCTCTACGGACAGGGGGCTGGACTATGGCTACACCTTC	CASSTDRGLDYGYTF
TRBV19	TRBD1	TRBJ1-1	NA	TGTGCCAGTAGTAGAACCGGGACAGGGGGCCTGGTCAGCACTGAAGCTTTCTTT	CASSRTGTGGLVSTEAFF
TRBV29-1	TRBD1	TRBJ1-6	once	TGCAGCATCAGACAGGGAGACAATTCACCCCTCCACTTT	CSIRQGDNSPLHF
TRBV27	NA	TRBJ1-1	NA	TGTGCCAGCAGTTCTCTGAAGACAGGGAACACTGAAGCTTTCTTT	CASSSLKTGNTEAFF
TRBV4-1	NA	TRBJ1-2	NA	TGCGCCAGCAGCCAAGATCAGAACAGTAACTATGGCTACACCTTC	CASSQDQNSNYGYTF
TRBV6-5	TRBD1	TRBJ1-1	NA	TGTGCCAGCAGTACCGGGACAGTTGAAGCTTTCTTT	CASSTGTVEAFF
TRBV20-1	NA	TRBJ2-7	NA	TGCAGTGCTAGTGGAAAACAGGATATCTACGAGCAGTACTTC	CSASGKQDIYEQYF
TRBV13	NA	TRBJ2-2	NA	TGTGCCAGCAGCTCCGGAGAGGGGGAAAGCGGGGACCTCACCGGGGAGCTGTTTTTT	CASSSGEGESGDLTGELFF
TRBV2	TRBD2	TRBJ2-7	NA	TGTGCCAGCTCCCCCCCCAGGACTAGCTCCTACGAGCAGTACTTC	CASSPPRTSSYEQYF
TRBV4-3	TRBD1	TRBJ2-3	NA	TGCGCCAGCAGCCCTGTCCCGGGACAGGGTTCGGATACGCAGTATTTT	CASSPVPGQGSDTQYF
TRBV7-2	TRBD1	TRBJ1-2	NA	TGTGCCAGCAGCACCGGGACAGGCTCGCGTGGCTACACCTTC	CASSTGTGSRGYTF
TRBV7-9	NA	TRBJ2-3	NA	TGTGCCAGCAGCTTAGGTCGGGATTTTAGCACAGATACGCAGTATTTT	CASSLGRDFSTDTQYF
TRBV7-3	TRBD1	TRBJ1-2	NA	TGTGCCAGCAGTGAGACAGGGGACCGGAGGTATGGCTACACCTTC	CASSETGDRRYGYTF
TRBV10-1	TRBD2	TRBJ2-3	NA	TGCGCCAGCCCCACCGGGCGGGGGGTTAAAGATACGCAGTATTTT	CASPTGRGVKDTQYF
TRBV19	TRBD1	TRBJ2-3	NA	TGTGCCAGTAGTACCATCCGGGACAGGGCGTCATCCACAGATACGCAGTATTTT	CASSTIRDRASSTDTQYF
TRBV7-2	TRBD2	TRBJ2-5	NA	TGTGCCAGCAGCTTACGTAGGGAGGGAGAGACCCAGTACTTC	CASSLRREGETQYF
TRBV18	NA	TRBJ1-5	NA	TGTGCCAGCTCACCCTCAAGAGGCAATCAGCCCCAGCATTTT	CASSPSRGNQPQHF
TRBV15	NA	TRBJ1-2	NA	TGTGCCACCAGCAGAGATCGATCTGACGGGAGTAGCTACACCTTC	CATSRDRSDGSSYTF
TRBV11-2	NA	TRBJ2-7	NA	TGTGCCAGCAGCTTAGGCCCCGCTGGGTATAGCGGACCCTACGAGCAGTACTTC	CASSLGPAGYSGPYEQYF
TRBV6-5	NA	TRBJ2-7	NA	TGTGCCAGCAGAGACCGGGGTCATAGAGAGTACGAGCAGTACTTC	CASRDRGHREYEQYF
TRBV15	NA	TRBJ1-5	few	TGTGCCACCAGCAGCCAACAGGGAGGCAATCAGCCCCAGCATTTT	CATSSQQGGNQPQHF
TRBV7-8	TRBD1	TRBJ1-6	NA	TGTGCCAGCAGCTTAGTTGGGACAGATAATTCACCCCTCCACTTT	CASSLVGTDNSPLHF
TRBV6-5	NA	TRBJ2-3	NA	TGTGCCAGCAGTCAGACAGATACGCAGTATTTT	CASSQTDTQYF
TRBV6-6	TRBD1	TRBJ2-7	NA	TGTGCCAGCAGTCAACCACAGGGGGCCTCCTACGAGCAGTACTTC	CASSQPQGASYEQYF
TRBV7-2	TRBD2	TRBJ2-5	NA	TGTGCCAGCAGCTTTACGAGCGGGGTACAAGAGACCCAGTACTTC	CASSFTSGVQETQYF
TRBV5-1	NA	TRBJ1-1	NA	TGCGCCAGCAGCCCTACAGGGAACAGGGACACTGAAGCTTTCTTT	CASSPTGNRDTEAFF
TRBV7-3	TRBD1	TRBJ2-2	NA	TGTGCCAGCAGCTTTTCTCGGACAGGGGCGATGACCGGGGAGCTGTTTTTT	CASSFSRTGAMTGELFF
TRBV2	TRBD2	TRBJ2-5	NA	TGTGCCAGCAGTGGCGGACTAGCGGGGGGGCCTGGCCAGTACTTC	CASSGGLAGGPGQYF
TRBV7-2	TRBD2	TRBJ2-3	NA	TGTGCCAGCAGCTTGAGGGAGCGGGGCATCACAGATACGCAGTATTTT	CASSLRERGITDTQYF
TRBV28	TRBD1	TRBJ2-2	NA	TGTGCCAGCAGCCCTTTTACGGGACAGATCGGCACCGGGGAGCTGTTTTTT	CASSPFTGQIGTGELFF
TRBV7-9	TRBD2	TRBJ2-5	NA	TGTGCCAGCAGCCGCCGCGGGACTAACCAAGAGACCCAGTACTTC	CASSRRGTNQETQYF
TRBV19	NA	TRBJ2-2	NA	TGTGCCAGTAGTATTACAGGGTTAGCGCCGGGGGGCACCGGGGAGCTGTTTTTT	CASSITGLAPGGTGELFF
TRBV15	NA	TRBJ2-5	large	TGTGCCACCAGCGAGTGGGGCAGGGGCCAAGAGACCCAGTACTTC	CATSEWGRGQETQYF
TRBV27	TRBD2	TRBJ2-3	NA	TGTGCCAGCAGTTCCCCACTAGCGGGGTACGTAGATACGCAGTATTTT	CASSSPLAGYVDTQYF
TRBV3-1/TRBV3-2	NA	TRBJ1-6	NA	TGTGCCAGCAGCCAATACCCGGGGACTTCTTCACCCCTCCACTTT	CASSQYPGTSSPLHF
TRBV7-6	NA	TRBJ2-7	NA	TGTGCCAGCAGCTTAAGAGGGCCCGGGCAGTTTACCTACGAGCAGTACTTC	CASSLRGPGQFTYEQYF